Sequencing of this T cell receptor beta chain was carried out in a study of circulating CD8 cells and anti-PD-1 response in melanoma. Study in general: Treatment was intravenous nivolumab at 3 mg/kg every 2 weeks. Study results and caveats: TIGIT repertoires were least diverse, DNEG repertoires most diverse.

From live CD3+CD8+TCRalphabeta+ cells, four PD-1 and/or TIGIT subsets were sorted. The QIAseq Immune Repertoire TCR panel built the libraries from approximately 16 ng of total RNA. A single record per CDR3 protein comes from TCRdb applying MiXCR to the reads. This table has 700 to 850 distinct CDR3 sequences, 6% to 9.5% appearing once. This clonotype has only one observation. Its antigen is undetermined. This may come from a read error, since a much larger clone is one base off. The CDR3 contains 11 residues. The germline CDR1 and CDR2 sequences are LNHDA and SQIVND (reference sequence). The rearrangement joins TRBV19 to TRBJ2-7; D is ambiguous. The starting material was CD8+ T cells from PBMCs, obtained at baseline or after one month of anti-PD-1 therapy (not recorded which). The TCR was taken from a human donor with melanoma. The CDR3 loop is CASSASYERYF. The DNA for the CDR3 is TGTGCCAGTAGTGCCTCCTACGAGCGGTACTTC.